This passage covers 10 T cell receptor beta chains from one sample sequenced in a study of blood T cell repertoires in COVID-19. The data were produced by immunoSEQ multiplex PCR, yet TCRdb's version contains in-frame clones alone and is incomplete. The sample records a few hundred thousand clones, roughly 90% being singletons. Specimen: PBMCs or T cells enriched from blood (not recorded which). These receptors all stem from a woman aged 30 to 39 who had been exposed to COVID-19.

CDR3 protein: CSVVEWPGTEAFF. In DNA, the CDR3 is TGCAGCGTTGTTGAGTGGCCGGGCACTGAAGCTTTCTTT. The chain uses TRBV29-1 and TRBJ1-1, with D unresolved. Trimming took 4 bases from V and 4 from J, leaving 13 bases between them. Germline V gives CDR1 SQVTM, CDR2 ANQGSEA. The CDR3 totals 13 residues.

The chain carries TRBV3-1 (or the pseudogene TRBV3-2) and TRBJ2-6; 8 bases align to TRBD2. CDR3 size: 17 residues. V was clipped by 0 bases and J by 4 bases; unmatched bases: 5. Looked up from germline, CDR1 is LGHDT and CDR2 is YNNKEL (reference sequence). The CDR3 nucleotides are TGTGCCAGCAGCCAAGAGGCGGGGGGCACCGGGGCCAACGTCCTGACTTTC. Translated, it gives CASSQEAGGTGANVLTF.

The chain links TRBV19 to TRBJ1-1; D is unclear. Trimming left V 10 bases short and J 0 bases short, with 18 bases between. The CDR3 consists of 15 residues. Germline V CDR1 and CDR2: LNHDA, SQIVND (reference sequence). CDR3 region: CATKAAWAMNTEAFF. The CDR3 DNA sequence: TGTGCCACAAAGGCAGCCTGGGCGATGAACACTGAAGCTTTCTTT.

The chain has TRBV28 and TRBJ1-2; 7 positions match TRBD1. The CDR3 loop spans 14 amino acids. In germline, CDR1 is MDHEN, CDR2 SYDVKM. V dropped 8 bases and J dropped 4; count of bases not matched to a gene: 10. Here the CDR3 reads CASVHYRGPYGYTF. In DNA, the CDR3 is TGTGCCAGCGTTCATTACAGGGGCCCCTATGGCTACACCTTC.

The sample holds one count of this clone. The chain carries TRBV6-4 and TRBJ2-3; TRBD1 might be the D (5 bases). The CDR3 covers 18 residues. The germline V and J ends were trimmed by 0 bases and 2 bases, with 18 bases remaining between them. Germline values: CDR1 MRHNA, CDR2 SNTAGT. The CDR3 region has the DNA TGTGCCAGCAGTGACTCCTTCGATAGGCAGGGCTACACAGATACGCAGTATTTT. Its translation is CASSDSFDRQGYTDTQYF.

The J gene is TRBJ1-2, the V gene TRBV30; D not certain. The CDR3 has 12 amino acids. The germline gives CDR1 GTSNPN, CDR2 SVGIG (reference sequence). V was shortened by 3 bases and J by 2 bases, with 7 bases between the two germline ends. CDR3 in DNA: TGTGCCTGGAGAAAACAGAACTATGGCTACACCTTC. Translated: CAWRKQNYGYTF. The entire variable domain, with the rest obtained from reference TRBV30 and TRBJ1-2, is as follows: SQTIHQWPATLVQPVGSPLSLECTVEGTSNPNLYWYRQAAGRGLQLLFYSVGIGQISSEVPQNLSASRPQDRQFILSSKKLLLSDSGFYLCAWRKQNYGYTFGSGTRLTVV.

The chain is built from TRBV29-1 and TRBJ1-2; tentatively, D is TRBD1 (5 bases). The CDR3 is 12 amino acids. Germline CDR1 SQVTM, CDR2 ANQGSEA. V lost 0 bases and J lost 8, with 10 bases in between. CDR3: CSVEDQGRGYTF. CDR3 sequence (DNA): TGCAGCGTTGAAGATCAGGGTCGAGGCTACACCTTC.

This chain links TRBV2 with TRBJ1-2; the match to TRBD1 covers 7 bases. V was clipped by 6 bases and J by 3 bases; unmatched bases: 7. Germline assignment: CDR1 SNHLY and CDR2 FYNNEI. The CDR3 is 14 amino acids. The CDR3 protein is CASRVQGSDYGYTF. The CDR3 DNA reads as TGTGCCAGCAGGGTACAGGGGTCGGACTATGGCTACACCTTC. The variable domain in full, with the rest retrieved from reference TRBV2 and TRBJ1-2, is EPEVTQTPSHQVTQMGQEVILRCVPISNHLYFYWYRQILGQKVEFLVSFYNNEISEKSEIFDDQFSVERPDGSNFTLKIRSTKLEDSAMYFCASRVQGSDYGYTFGSGTRLTVV.

The chain links TRBV28 to TRBJ2-7; 7 bases align to TRBD2. The CDR3 extends over 14 amino acids. Germline-derived CDR1 and CDR2 are MDHEN and SYDVKM. V gave up 3 bases and J gave up 3 bases; unmatched junction bases: 5. The CDR3 bases are TGTGCCAGCAGTTTCGCACGCGGGGGCTACGAGCAGTACTTC. Amino acids: CASSFARGGYEQYF.

The V gene is TRBV15, the J gene TRBJ2-7; possible D gene TRBD2, 5 bases. Germline CDR1 reads LNHNV; CDR2 reads YYDKDF (reference sequence). Trimming shortened V by 4 bases and J by 2 bases, and 9 bases separated the two germline ends. The CDR3 length is 13 residues. CDR3 DNA sequence: TGTGCCACCAGCACGCCCGGGACCTACGAGCAGTACTTC. It yields the protein CATSTPGTYEQYF.